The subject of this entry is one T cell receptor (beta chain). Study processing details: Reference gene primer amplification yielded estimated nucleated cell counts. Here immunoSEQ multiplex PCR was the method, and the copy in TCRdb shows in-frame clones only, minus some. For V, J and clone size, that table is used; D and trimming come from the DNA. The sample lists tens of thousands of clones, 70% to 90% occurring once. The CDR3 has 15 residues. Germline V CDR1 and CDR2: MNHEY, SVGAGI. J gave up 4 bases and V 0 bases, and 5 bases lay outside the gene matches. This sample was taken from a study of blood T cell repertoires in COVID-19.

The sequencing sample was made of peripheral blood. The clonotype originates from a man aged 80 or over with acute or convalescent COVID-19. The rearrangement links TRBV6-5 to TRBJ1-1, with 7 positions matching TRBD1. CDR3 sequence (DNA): TGTGCCAGCAGTTACTCATATCAGGGGGGCACTGAAGCTTTCTTT. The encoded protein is CASSYSYQGGTEAFF.